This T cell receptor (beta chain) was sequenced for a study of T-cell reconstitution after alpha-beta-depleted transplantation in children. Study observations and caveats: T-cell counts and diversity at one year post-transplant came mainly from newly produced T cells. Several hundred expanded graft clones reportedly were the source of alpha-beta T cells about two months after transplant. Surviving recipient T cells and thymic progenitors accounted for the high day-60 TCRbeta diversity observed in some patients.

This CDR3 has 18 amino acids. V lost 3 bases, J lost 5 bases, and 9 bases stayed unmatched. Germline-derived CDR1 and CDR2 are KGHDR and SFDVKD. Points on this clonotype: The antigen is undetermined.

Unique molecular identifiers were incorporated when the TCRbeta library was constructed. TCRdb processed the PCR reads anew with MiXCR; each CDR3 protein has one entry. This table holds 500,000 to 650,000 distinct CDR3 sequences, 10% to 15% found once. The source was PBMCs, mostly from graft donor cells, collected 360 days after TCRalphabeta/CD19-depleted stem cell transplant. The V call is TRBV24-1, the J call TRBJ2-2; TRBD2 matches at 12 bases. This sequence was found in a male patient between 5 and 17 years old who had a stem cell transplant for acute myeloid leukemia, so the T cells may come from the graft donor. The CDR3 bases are TGTGCCACCAGTGATCCCCCCCTGGGACTAGCGGGTACCGGGGAGCTGTTTTTT. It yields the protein CATSDPPLGLAGTGELFF.